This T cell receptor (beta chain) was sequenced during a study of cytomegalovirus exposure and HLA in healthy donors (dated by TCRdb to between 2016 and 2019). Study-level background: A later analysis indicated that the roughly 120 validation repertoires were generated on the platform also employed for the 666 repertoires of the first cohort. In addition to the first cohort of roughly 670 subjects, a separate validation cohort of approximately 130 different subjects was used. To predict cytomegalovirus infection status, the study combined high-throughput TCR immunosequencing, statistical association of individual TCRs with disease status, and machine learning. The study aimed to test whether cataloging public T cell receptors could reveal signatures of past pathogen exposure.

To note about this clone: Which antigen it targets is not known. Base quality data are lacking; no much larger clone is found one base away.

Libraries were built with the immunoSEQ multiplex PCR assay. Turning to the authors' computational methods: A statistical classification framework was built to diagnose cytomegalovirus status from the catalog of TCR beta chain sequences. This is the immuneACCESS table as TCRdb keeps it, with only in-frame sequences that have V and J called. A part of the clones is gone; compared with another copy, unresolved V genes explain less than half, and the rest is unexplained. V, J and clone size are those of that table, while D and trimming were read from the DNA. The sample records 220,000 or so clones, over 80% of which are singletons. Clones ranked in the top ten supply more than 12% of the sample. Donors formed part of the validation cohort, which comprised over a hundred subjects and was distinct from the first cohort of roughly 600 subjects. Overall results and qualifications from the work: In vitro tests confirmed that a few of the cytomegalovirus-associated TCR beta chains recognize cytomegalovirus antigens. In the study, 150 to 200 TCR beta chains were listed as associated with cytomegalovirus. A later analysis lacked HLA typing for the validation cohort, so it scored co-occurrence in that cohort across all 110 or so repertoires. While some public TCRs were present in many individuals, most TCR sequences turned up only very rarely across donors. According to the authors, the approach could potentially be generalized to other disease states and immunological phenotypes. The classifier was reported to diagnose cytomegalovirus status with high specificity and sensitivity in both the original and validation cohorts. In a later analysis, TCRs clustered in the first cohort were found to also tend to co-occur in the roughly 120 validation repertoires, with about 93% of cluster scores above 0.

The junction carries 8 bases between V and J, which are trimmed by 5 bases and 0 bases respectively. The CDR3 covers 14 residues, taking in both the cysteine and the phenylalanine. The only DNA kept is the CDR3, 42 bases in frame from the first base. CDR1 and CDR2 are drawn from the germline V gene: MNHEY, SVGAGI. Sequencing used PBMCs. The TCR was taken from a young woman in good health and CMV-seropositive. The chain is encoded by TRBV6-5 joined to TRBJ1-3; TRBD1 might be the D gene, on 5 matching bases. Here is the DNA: TGTGCCAGCAGTCGGGGGTACTCTGGAAACACCATATATTTT. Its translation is CASSRGYSGNTIYF.